A selection of T cell receptor beta chains follows, all from one sample in a study of response to subunit inactivated influenza vaccine. One entry per CDR3 protein results from TCRdb running MiXCR on the RT-PCR reads. The sample yields around 520,000 distinct CDR3 sequences, approximately 12% seen once. The source material was PBMCs from blood, sampled on the day of vaccination. The receptors here all came from a man aged 50 to 59 who received an inactivated influenza vaccine. Both conserved end residues are trimmed from each CDR3. Size is stated for part of the rows, as once, few or many counts, or as a class when the clone is expanded.

CDR3	V	J	size
AWSSGGGNTEAF	TRBV30	TRBJ1-1	few
SVEDPRTGIYEQY	TRBV29-1	TRBJ2-7	NA
SASPMGTEQF	TRBV20-1	TRBJ2-1	NA
ASRSRGGSTDTQY	TRBV3-1	TRBJ2-3	few
ASSYWVERQPQH	TRBV6-5	TRBJ1-5	few
ASSLRSGTLGTETQY	TRBV18	TRBJ2-5	few
ASSLAYYGAYEQY	TRBV11-2	TRBJ2-7	few
ASSPTRDRSATNQKLF	TRBV12-3/TRBV12-4	TRBJ1-4	NA
ASSLALLAGGMNEQY	TRBV7-2	TRBJ2-7	NA
ASSQVMGSLLLYEQY	TRBV3-1	TRBJ2-7	few
ASSPSTGGEETQY	TRBV18	TRBJ2-5	NA
ASSFGRGSGAF	TRBV5-6	TRBJ1-1	NA
ASSLERIGTAAYEQY	TRBV7-2	TRBJ2-7	few
ASSFLSAKRSTDTQY	TRBV28	TRBJ2-3	NA
AISEAVYSSPSTDTQY	TRBV10-3	TRBJ2-3	many
ASSLIGEGNIQY	TRBV7-9	TRBJ2-4	NA
ASSQTGTGGLAGELF	TRBV4-1	TRBJ2-2	many
SAKSRGGKNYGYT	TRBV20-1	TRBJ1-2	NA
ASSLMFSGTGTYTQY	TRBV5-1	TRBJ2-3	NA
ASRTAGHYEQY	TRBV12-3/TRBV12-4	TRBJ2-7	NA
ASSVTSSYNEQF	TRBV2	TRBJ2-1	few
ASSLNTVTDTQY	TRBV5-6	TRBJ2-3	few
ASSEESLRGSSQY	TRBV6-1	TRBJ2-5	few
ASSPGTSGYSYEQY	TRBV9	TRBJ2-7	few
ASGSGSTDTQY	TRBV2	TRBJ2-3	many
ASSWKGRGETQY	TRBV12-3/TRBV12-4	TRBJ2-5	few
ATFATTGNYGYT	TRBV6-2/TRBV6-3	TRBJ1-2	NA
ASSLDSGHGYT	TRBV5-1	TRBJ1-2	NA
ASSSGILPQH	TRBV12-3/TRBV12-4	TRBJ1-5	NA
ASSQVDRGSLEQY	TRBV4-1	TRBJ2-7	few
ASSLEVGGPSEQY	TRBV7-2	TRBJ2-7	few
ASSTSGSETQY	TRBV5-5	TRBJ2-5	NA
ASSPLLGPEQF	TRBV12-3/TRBV12-4	TRBJ2-1	NA
AISEGGDQGGISNQPQH	TRBV10-3	TRBJ1-5	NA
SVGMGGSGYTEAF	TRBV29-1	TRBJ1-1	few
AWSGGTRSSEQF	TRBV30	TRBJ2-1	few
ASSQGTGGSYGYT	TRBV4-3	TRBJ1-2	NA
SARYNKGLAGGDEQF	TRBV20-1	TRBJ2-1	NA
ASSRGNDNEQF	TRBV28	TRBJ2-1	many
ASSLTGVGNEQF	TRBV23-1	TRBJ2-1	NA
ASSAAGAVFETQY	TRBV4-2	TRBJ2-5	many
ASKRRTDSLNTEAF	TRBV6-1	TRBJ1-1	few
ASSEEGQGFSEQF	TRBV6-1	TRBJ2-1	few
ASSLAGTGGFGYT	TRBV7-9	TRBJ1-2	NA
AISETMRGLTDTQY	TRBV10-3	TRBJ2-3	NA
ASSLSGQPTDTQY	TRBV5-1	TRBJ2-3	few
ATSRDQGGQETQY	TRBV15	TRBJ2-5	few
AIRRAGDDEQF	TRBV10-3	TRBJ2-1	NA
ATSGANYNEQF	TRBV24-1	TRBJ2-1	many
ASSPKPRSVSNQPQH	TRBV7-2	TRBJ1-5	NA